Listed below are T cell receptor beta chains from one sample, sequenced in a study of shared clonotypes between healthy human individuals. The assay was immunoSEQ multiplex PCR, and TCRdb's table has in-frame clones only and misses some. The sample consists of about 2.3 million clones, 80% to 95% of them appearing once. The source material was naive CD4+ T cells from PBMCs. These receptors were taken from a man aged 18 to 29 in good health. Some clones in this sample may be carry-over from other donors' samples. Each CDR3 is given with its conserved first and last residue. A D gene is named only where the DNA matches it firmly. Rows may omit the clone size; those that give it use once, few, many or a size class.

-,-,TRBV11-2,TRBJ1-5,TGTGCCAGCAGCCATGGGAGAATAACGGGGGATCAGCCCCAGCATTTT,CASSHGRITGDQPQHF
-,-,TRBV19,TRBJ2-1,TGTGCCAGTAGTAGGGCAGCTGGGGGCGATGAGCAGTTCTTC,CASSRAAGGDEQFF
-,-,TRBV10-2,TRBJ2-1,TGCGCCAGCATTTCAGTGAACAATGAGCAGTTCTTC,CASISVNNEQFF
TRBD1,-,TRBV5-1,TRBJ2-7,TGCGCCAGCAGCTTCTGGGACAGGACCTACGAGCAGTACTTC,CASSFWDRTYEQYF
-,once,TRBV28,TRBJ1-2,TGTGCCAGCAGTTTAAGTCCTATCCCCTATGGCTACACCTTC,CASSLSPIPYGYTF
TRBD2,-,TRBV7-8,TRBJ2-1,TGTGCCAGCAGCTTAAGACTAGCCGACAATGAGCAGTTCTTC,CASSLRLADNEQFF
-,-,TRBV28,TRBJ1-2,TGTGCCAGCAGTTTATTCTCCTATGGCTACACCTTC,CASSLFSYGYTF
TRBD2,-,TRBV25-1,TRBJ2-7,TGCGCCAGCCTCCCCAGGAGCGGGAGCTCCTACGAGCAGTACTTC,CASLPRSGSSYEQYF
-,once,TRBV11-2,TRBJ2-5,TGTGCCAGCAGCCCTGTGGGGGAGACCCAGTACTTC,CASSPVGETQYF
-,-,TRBV11-2,TRBJ1-4,TGTGCCAGCAGCCCCGCAACTAATGAAAAACTGTTTTTT,CASSPATNEKLFF
TRBD2,-,TRBV27,TRBJ2-1,TGTGCCAGCAGTCTAATAAGCGGGACCTACAATGAGCAGTTCTTC,CASSLISGTYNEQFF
-,-,TRBV5-1,TRBJ2-1,TGCGCCAGCAGCTTGATCGGGACCAATGAGCAGTTCTTC,CASSLIGTNEQFF
-,-,TRBV9,TRBJ2-1,TGTGCCAGCAGCGTAGAAGGGTCGCCCTACAATGAGCAGTTCTTC,CASSVEGSPYNEQFF
TRBD1,-,TRBV9,TRBJ2-7,TGTGCCAGCAGCCGGGGACAGGGGGCTTACGAGCAGTACTTC,CASSRGQGAYEQYF
TRBD1,once,TRBV5-1,TRBJ1-2,TGCGCCAGCAGCGACTCTCCGGGACAGGGGGACTATGGCTACACCTTC,CASSDSPGQGDYGYTF
-,-,TRBV28,TRBJ2-7,TGTGCCAGCAGTTTACCTATCTCCTACGAGCAGTACTTC,CASSLPISYEQYF
TRBD1,-,TRBV9,TRBJ1-1,TGTGCCAGCAGCTTCACCGGACAGGGGGACACTGAAGCTTTCTTT,CASSFTGQGDTEAFF
-,-,TRBV18,TRBJ1-2,TGTGCCAGCTCACCGGAGACAGGTGCCAACTATGGCTACACCTTC,CASSPETGANYGYTF
-,-,TRBV11-2,TRBJ1-5,TGTGCCAGCAGCCCGACCAGTGGGAATCAGCCCCAGCATTTT,CASSPTSGNQPQHF
TRBD2,-,TRBV11-2,TRBJ2-7,TGTGCCAGCAGCGGCCGCGGGACTAGCGGGAGTCCAAGTGAGCAGTACTTC,CASSGRGTSGSPSEQYF
-,-,TRBV7-3,TRBJ1-1,TGTGCCAGCAGCTTAAGTGGGGGAACGGCTTTCTTT,CASSLSGGTAFF
-,-,TRBV6-1,TRBJ2-5,TGTGCCAGCAGTGAGTGGGAGGTGGAGACCCAGTACTTC,CASSEWEVETQYF
-,-,TRBV7-2,TRBJ2-3,TGTGCCAGCAGCTTAGCACCAGGGGGGGCGCAGTATTTT,CASSLAPGGAQYF
TRBD1,-,TRBV11-3,TRBJ2-7,TGTGCCAGCAGCCCTGGGGGACAGATAAGCGAGCAGTACTTC,CASSPGGQISEQYF
TRBD1,-,TRBV18,TRBJ1-1,TGTGCCAGCTCACCAAAATCAGGGGGCGCTGAGAACACTGAAGCTTTCTTT,CASSPKSGGAENTEAFF
-,-,TRBV5-1,TRBJ1-4,TGCGCCAGCAGCTTGTTGCCAGGGAAAGAAAAACTGTTTTTT,CASSLLPGKEKLFF
-,-,TRBV25-1,TRBJ2-5,TGTGCCAGCAGTGAATTTGGGGGGCTGGGCGAGACCCAGTACTTC,CASSEFGGLGETQYF
-,-,TRBV27,TRBJ2-7,TGTGCCAGCAAGATCGGCAGAAGCTCCTACGAGCAGTACTTC,CASKIGRSSYEQYF
-,-,TRBV30,TRBJ2-5,TGTGCCTGGAGTGCCCTACAAGAGACCCAGTACTTC,CAWSALQETQYF
TRBD1,-,TRBV2,TRBJ1-5,TGTGCCAGCAGGACAGGGGGTAGCAATCAGCCCCAGCATTTT,CASRTGGSNQPQHF
TRBD1,-,TRBV7-2,TRBJ1-2,TGTGCCAGCAGCCAGGGACAGAACTATGGCTACACCTTC,CASSQGQNYGYTF
TRBD1,-,TRBV11-2,TRBJ2-2,TGTGCCAGCAGCATGCAGGGGGCCAACACCGGGGAGCTGTTTTTT,CASSMQGANTGELFF
TRBD1,-,TRBV5-6,TRBJ1-1,TGTGCCAGCAGCTTGCGACAGGGGAACACTGAAGCTTTCTTT,CASSLRQGNTEAFF
TRBD1,-,TRBV18,TRBJ1-4,TGTGCCAGCTCACTATCGACAGGGACGGGGGTGGCCGAGTATGAAAAACTGTTTTTT,CASSLSTGTGVAEYEKLFF
-,-,TRBV7-9,TRBJ1-2,TGTGCCAGCAGCTCATTCCCCGGCACCTTAGCTAACTATGGCTACACCTTC,CASSSFPGTLANYGYTF
-,-,TRBV28,TRBJ1-3,TGTGCCAGCAGTTTATTGGGTCCTCCTTCTGGAAACACCATATATTTT,CASSLLGPPSGNTIYF
TRBD1,-,TRBV6-5,TRBJ1-2,TGTGCCAGCAGCACAGGGGACTATGGCTACACCTTC,CASSTGDYGYTF
-,-,TRBV9,TRBJ2-2,TGTGCCAACAGGGGGTCGTTAGCGGGAGTCACCGGGGAGCTGTTTTTT,CANRGSLAGVTGELFF
-,-,TRBV6-4,TRBJ2-7,TGTGCCAGCCTGGGGGTGAGCTCCTACGAGCAGTACTTC,CASLGVSSYEQYF
TRBD1,-,TRBV18,TRBJ1-4,TGTGCCAGCTCACCGGGACAGCCTAATGAAAAACTGTTTTTT,CASSPGQPNEKLFF
-,-,TRBV30,TRBJ2-7,TGTGCCTGGGGGCGAGGCTACGAGCAGTACTTC,CAWGRGYEQYF
-,-,TRBV12-2,TRBJ1-5,TGTGCAAGTCGCTTCAACAGGCTTTTGAATCAGCCCCAGCATTTT,CASRFNRLLNQPQHF
-,once,TRBV7-6,TRBJ2-3,TGTGCCAGCAGCGCACAATCGGGTATCACAGATACGCAGTATTTT,CASSAQSGITDTQYF
TRBD1,-,TRBV7-3,TRBJ1-1,TGTGCCAGCAGCCCGGGACAGGGGAACACTGAAGCTTTCTTT,CASSPGQGNTEAFF
TRBD1,-,TRBV15,TRBJ1-4,TGTGCCACCAGCAGGAGGGTTGAGGGGGCGGCTGAAAAACTGTTTTTT,CATSRRVEGAAEKLFF